This T cell receptor beta chain was sequenced for a study of blood T cell repertoires in COVID-19. Study summary: Researchers got acute and convalescent COVID-19 samples from the United States, Italy and Spain. The analysed material was cDNA or gDNA that came from T cells, B-cell-depleted T cells, or PBMCs.

The authors' processing: Quantification of nucleated cells was approximated via reference gene primer amplification. Using immunoSEQ multiplex PCR, the repertoire was profiled, and TCRdb retains in-frame clones only, with some absent. The V and J calls and clone size were taken over from that table, and D and trimming were inferred from the DNA. The table includes roughly 28,000 clones, 80% to 90% detected once. The V and J ends lost 3 bases and 8 bases, in that order; junction bases with no gene match: 2. CDR1 and CDR2 from the germline V gene are KGHSH and LQKENI. This CDR3 is 13 amino acids long. This TCR was recovered from a human donor with acute or convalescent COVID-19. The donor label of this sample is uncertain. Material: peripheral blood. The chain links TRBV18 to TRBJ1-1, with TRBD1 matching 11 bases. Here the CDR3 DNA reads TGTGCCAGCTCACCGGACAGGGGGCAGGAAGCTTTCTTT. Its protein is CASSPDRGQEAFF.